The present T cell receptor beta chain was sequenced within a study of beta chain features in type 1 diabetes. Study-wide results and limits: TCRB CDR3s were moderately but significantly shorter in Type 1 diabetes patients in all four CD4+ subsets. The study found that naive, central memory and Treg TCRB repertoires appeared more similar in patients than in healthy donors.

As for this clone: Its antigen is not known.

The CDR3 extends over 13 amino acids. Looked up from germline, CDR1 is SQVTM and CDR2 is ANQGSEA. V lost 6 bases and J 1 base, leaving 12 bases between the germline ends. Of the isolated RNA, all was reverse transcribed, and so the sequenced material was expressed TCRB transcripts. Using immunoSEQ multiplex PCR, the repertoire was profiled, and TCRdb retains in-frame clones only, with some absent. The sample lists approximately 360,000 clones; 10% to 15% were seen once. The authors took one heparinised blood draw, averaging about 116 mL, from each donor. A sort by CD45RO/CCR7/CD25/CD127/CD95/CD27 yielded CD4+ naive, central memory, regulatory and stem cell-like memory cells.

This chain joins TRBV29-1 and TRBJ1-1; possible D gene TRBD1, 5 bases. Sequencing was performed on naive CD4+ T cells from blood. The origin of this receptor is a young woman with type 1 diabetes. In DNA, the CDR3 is TGCAGCGTCCAGTTGGACACGAACACTGAAGCTTTCTTT. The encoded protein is CSVQLDTNTEAFF.